This T cell receptor beta chain was profiled in a study of T-cell reconstitution after alpha-beta-depleted transplantation in children. The CDR3 loop spans 15 amino acids. V was shortened by 2 bases and J by 7 bases, with 12 bases between the two germline ends. CDR1 is MNHEY, CDR2 SVGAGI, per germline. Unique molecular identifiers were built into the TCRbeta library. TCRdb re-called the PCR reads through MiXCR, storing one row per CDR3 protein. The top ten hold around 10% of the sample, which has more than 250,000 distinct CDR3 sequences, around 9.6% seen once. The rearrangement links TRBV6-5 to TRBJ1-6; the D gene is possibly TRBD1 (5 bases). This receptor was taken from a human donor who donated a stem cell graft to a child with SCID. The sequenced sample was PBMCs from the stem cell graft donor, obtained from the stem cell graft. The CDR3 DNA sequence: TGTGCCAGCAGTTACCTCTCGGGACGGAATTCACCCCTCCACTTT. The encoded protein is CASSYLSGRNSPLHF.